The present entry profiles one T cell receptor beta chain with its context. In its sample, this clonotype was seen many times. What antigen it recognizes has not been identified. No per-base quality is available; no much larger clone lies one base away. This record comes from a study of T-cell memory formation after mild COVID-19 (dated by TCRdb to about 2021). With regard to the full study: Most TCR sequence clusters were specific to one of the two donors. In two donors, T-cell clones that expanded and contracted after mild COVID-19 were followed by sequencing TCRalpha and TCRbeta repertoires longitudinally. Two young, previously healthy adult volunteers, one female and one male, were included in the cohort.

For sequencing, an Illumina NovaSeq 6000 was employed. cDNA libraries for TCRalpha and TCRbeta were prepared by 5'RACE using constant-segment primers, with sample barcodes and unique molecular identifiers added. RNA was extracted from every sample with Trizol reagent. Libraries were amplified in two PCR steps, with a second sample barcode and Illumina TruSeq adapters added in the second step. Sequencing of the libraries was done on an Illumina NovaSeq, producing 2 x 150 bp paired-end reads. The study's own analysis went as follows. The reads were demultiplexed and collapsed into UMI-guided consensus sequences using migec v1.2.7. Using mixcr v2.1.11, UMI consensuses were aligned to TRA and TRB V and J templates and then assembled into clonotypes. A clonotype was counted as expanded or contracted only when both edgeR and NoisET called the clonotype significant, with the noise models trained on biological replicates. edgeR calls used a false discovery rate-adjusted p below 0.01 and a log2 fold-change threshold of 1. As an exploratory analysis of dynamics, max-normalized trajectories of the 1000 most abundant clonotypes were examined by PCA with hierarchical clustering. Each responding clone was given a CD4 or CD8 phenotype based on the CD4+ and CD8+ repertoires, which had been sequenced separately. Through fastp at Q25 and MiXCR, TCRdb rebuilt clones from the public reads, retaining in-frame beta chains. Here each entry gathers all rows of one CDR3 protein and keeps the most common genes and DNA. Clone size and V and J calls follow TCRdb, not the original study. In this sample the table shows roughly 480,000 distinct CDR3 sequences, 25% of which occur a single time. Together, the top ten hold around 13% of the sample.

The V end loses 4 bases and the J end loses 3 bases, and a stretch of 19 bases separates them. The CDR3 numbers 17 residues from cysteine through phenylalanine. The sequence is cut down to CDR3 DNA, 51 bases in frame from base 1. For CDR1 and CDR2, the germline V gene lists SGHVS and FQNEAQ. PBMCs were isolated by Ficoll-Paque density gradient centrifugation. The full study reports these points: Some responding clones were found in pre-infection memory, which suggests that pre-existing cross-reactive memory T cells took part in the SARS-CoV-2 response. Whether the second-wave clones peaking on day 37 were SARS-CoV-2 specific was not confirmed. Clones contracting from day 15 to 85 had balanced CD4/CD8 phenotypes, while a second wave expanding from day 15 to 37 was biased towards CD4+. Contracting CD4+ clones turned up mainly in the CM and EM memory subsets, whereas EMRA was where CD8+ clones were enriched. Only a couple of mild cases were covered by the study, and larger cohorts that include severe cases with pre-infection samples were considered necessary.

The rearranged chain carries TRBV7-8 and TRBJ2-1; the D region is possibly TRBD1 or TRBD2, each matching across 5 bases. This receptor was taken from an adult woman who had mild COVID-19 (a few samples of this study predate the infection). The sample titles of this study are shuffled in the database, so cell type and time point are left out; the donor was told from shared clones. The sample was PBMCs or a T cell subset sorted from them (not recorded which). The nucleotides are TGTGCCAGCAGCTCGAGATCCTTAGTTGGGGGCTACAATGAGCAGTTCTTC. Its coded protein is CASSSRSLVGGYNEQFF.